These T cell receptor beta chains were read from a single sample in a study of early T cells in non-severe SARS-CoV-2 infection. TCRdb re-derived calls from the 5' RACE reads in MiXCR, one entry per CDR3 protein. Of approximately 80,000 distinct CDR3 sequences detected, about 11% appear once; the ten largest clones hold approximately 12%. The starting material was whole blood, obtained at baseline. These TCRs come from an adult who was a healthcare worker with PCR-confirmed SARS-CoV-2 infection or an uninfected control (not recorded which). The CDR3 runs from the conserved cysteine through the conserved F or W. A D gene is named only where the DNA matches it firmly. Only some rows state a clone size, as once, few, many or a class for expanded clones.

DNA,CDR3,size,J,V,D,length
TGCGCCAGCAGCCAAACTACAGGGAATTTCGAAAACATTCAGTACTTC,CASSQTTGNFENIQYF,-,TRBJ2-4,TRBV4-1,-,16
TGTGCCAGCAGCTACGAGCGGAGCTCCTACAATGAGCAGTTCTTC,CASSYERSSYNEQFF,many,TRBJ2-1,TRBV5-6,-,15
TGCAGTGCTAGCCCGTTTGCCTCCCCGAGCTTCGGTAACTATGGCTACACCTTC,CSASPFASPSFGNYGYTF,few,TRBJ1-2,TRBV20-1,-,18
TGTGCCAGCAGCCTGGGACTTGAAGATGAGCAGTTCTTC,CASSLGLEDEQFF,-,TRBJ2-1,TRBV7-9,-,13
TGTGCCAGCAGCCAAGTGGAGCGGGGGACCTACAATGAGCAGTTCTTC,CASSQVERGTYNEQFF,-,TRBJ2-1,TRBV4-2,TRBD2,16
TGTGCCAGCAGCCAAGAATTAGCGGGGGTCAATGAGCAGTTCTTC,CASSQELAGVNEQFF,few,TRBJ2-1,TRBV4-2,TRBD2,15
TGTGCCAGCAGTGAGCGGGAGTACAATCAGCCCCAGCATTTT,CASSEREYNQPQHF,-,TRBJ1-5,TRBV25-1,-,14
TGTGCCAGCAGCACTACCGGGGCCCTAGCAAGCACCGGGGAGCTGTTTTTT,CASSTTGALASTGELFF,-,TRBJ2-2,TRBV7-3,-,17
TGTGCCAGCAGTTTCTCCTCCCCCGACCTCCCGGGGGAGCTGTTTTTT,CASSFSSPDLPGELFF,many,TRBJ2-2,TRBV28,-,16
TGCAGTGCTAGAGATACGGGTTGGAATTCACCCCTCCACTTT,CSARDTGWNSPLHF,-,TRBJ1-6,TRBV20-1,-,14
TGTGCCATCAGTGCGGACAGGGCATACTCCTACGAGCAGTACTTC,CAISADRAYSYEQYF,few,TRBJ2-7,TRBV10-3,TRBD1,15
TGCAGCGTTGCTCCTAGTAGGGCTGAAGCTTTCTTT,CSVAPSRAEAFF,few,TRBJ1-1,TRBV29-1,-,12
TGTGCCAGCAATTCCGGGACAGGGGTACACGAGCAGTACTTC,CASNSGTGVHEQYF,many,TRBJ2-7,TRBV28,TRBD1,14
TGTGCCAGCAGCTTAGGGCCAGCGGGGAGAGAGCAGTTCTTC,CASSLGPAGREQFF,-,TRBJ2-1,TRBV7-3,TRBD2,14
TGTGCCAGCAGTCCAGCGGGGGCCGCGAACACCGGGGAGCTGTTTTTT,CASSPAGAANTGELFF,-,TRBJ2-2,TRBV7-3,TRBD2,16
TGCAGCGGCAGGACTGCCGGAACCGGGGAGCTGTTTTTT,CSGRTAGTGELFF,few,TRBJ2-2,TRBV29-1,-,13
TGTGCCAGCAGCCAGAATCAGGGGATGTTTTGGTTCTTC,CASSQNQGMFWFF,few,TRBJ2-1,TRBV14,-,13
TGTGCCATCAGTAAAAGTATTTGGACAGCTGATTACGAGCAGTACTTC,CAISKSIWTADYEQYF,-,TRBJ2-7,TRBV10-3,-,16
TGCAGCGTTGTCCGGTCCACTGAAGCTTTCTTT,CSVVRSTEAFF,few,TRBJ1-1,TRBV29-1,-,11
TGTGCCAGCAGCGCGGATCCCGCGGACAGGGGGAATGAAAAACTGTTTTTT,CASSADPADRGNEKLFF,few,TRBJ1-4,TRBV9,TRBD1,17
TGTGCCAGCAGTCCGGGACAGGGAAGGCCCCAGCATTTT,CASSPGQGRPQHF,-,TRBJ1-5,TRBV11-2,TRBD1,13
TGTGCCAGTAGTAGACAGAACTCCTATGGCTACACCTTC,CASSRQNSYGYTF,-,TRBJ1-2,TRBV19,-,13
TGTGCCAGCAGTTACCACAACCGAGAGGGGAGGAGCGAGCAGTACTTC,CASSYHNREGRSEQYF,few,TRBJ2-7,TRBV6-5,-,16
TGCGCCAGCAGATCGCTAGAAGACAGTTTAGATGTCGTTTGGCGGGATGAGCAGTTCTTC,CASRSLEDSLDVVWRDEQFF,few,TRBJ2-1,TRBV10-1,-,20
TGCAGTGCTCCGTACTCTGAACCCTACGAGCAGTACTTC,CSAPYSEPYEQYF,-,TRBJ2-7,TRBV20-1,-,13
TGTGCCAGCAGTTTTGCGGGGCTAGGGGAGCTGTTTTTT,CASSFAGLGELFF,-,TRBJ2-2,TRBV28,-,13
TGTGCCAGCAGTTACTGGGGAGGGATCCAAGAGACCCAGTACTTC,CASSYWGGIQETQYF,-,TRBJ2-5,TRBV6-5,TRBD2,15
TGTGCCAGCAGTGATAGCGGGGGGGCCTACAATGAGCAGTTCTTC,CASSDSGGAYNEQFF,few,TRBJ2-1,TRBV6-4,TRBD2,15
TGTGCCAGCAGCCGGGTGTCCGGGGAGCTGTTTTTT,CASSRVSGELFF,many,TRBJ2-2,TRBV5-6,-,12
TGCAGCGTCGGGAAGACTAACTATGGCTACACCTTC,CSVGKTNYGYTF,-,TRBJ1-2,TRBV29-1,-,12
TGTGCCAGCAGCTTGGAAGGTCGGGAGACCCAGTACTTC,CASSLEGRETQYF,few,TRBJ2-5,TRBV5-4,-,13
TGTGCCAGCAGCCAAGAGGGACAGCTACTCGACTACACCTTC,CASSQEGQLLDYTF,few,TRBJ1-2,TRBV3-1,TRBD1,14